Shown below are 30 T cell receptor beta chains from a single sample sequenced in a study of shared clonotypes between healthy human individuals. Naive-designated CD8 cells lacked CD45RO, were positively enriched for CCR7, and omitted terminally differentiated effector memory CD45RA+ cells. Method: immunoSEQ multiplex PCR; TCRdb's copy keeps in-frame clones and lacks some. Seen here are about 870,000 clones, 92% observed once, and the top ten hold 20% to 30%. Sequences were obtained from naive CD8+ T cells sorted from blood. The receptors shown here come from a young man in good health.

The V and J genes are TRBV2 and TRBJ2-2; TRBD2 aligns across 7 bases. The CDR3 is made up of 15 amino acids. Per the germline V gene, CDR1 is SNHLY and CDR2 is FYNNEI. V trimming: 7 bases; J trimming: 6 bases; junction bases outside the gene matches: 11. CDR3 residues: CASTPPDGRSGELFF. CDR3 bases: TGTGCCAGCACCCCGCCGGACGGGAGGTCCGGGGAGCTGTTTTTT.

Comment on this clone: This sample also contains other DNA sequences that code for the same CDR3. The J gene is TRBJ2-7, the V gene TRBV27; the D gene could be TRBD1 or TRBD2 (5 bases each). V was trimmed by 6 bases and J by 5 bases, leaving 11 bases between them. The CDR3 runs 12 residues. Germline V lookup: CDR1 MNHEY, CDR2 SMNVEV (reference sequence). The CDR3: CASSSLGDEQYF. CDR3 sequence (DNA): TGTGCCAGCAGCTCCCTGGGGGACGAGCAGTACTTC.

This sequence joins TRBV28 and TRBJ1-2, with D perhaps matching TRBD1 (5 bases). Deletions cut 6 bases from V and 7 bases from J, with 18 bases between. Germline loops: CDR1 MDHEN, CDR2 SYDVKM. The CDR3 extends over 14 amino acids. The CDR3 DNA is TGTGCCAGCAGCCGCTGGGGGGAAGCTTTTGGCTACACCTTC. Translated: CASSRWGEAFGYTF.

The CDR3 sequence: CASSLGGYGETQYF. The DNA for the CDR3 is TGTGCCAGCAGCTTAGGGGGGTACGGAGAGACCCAGTACTTC. The chain combines TRBV7-8 with TRBJ2-5, with D perhaps being TRBD1 or TRBD2 (5 bases each). This CDR3 spans 14 amino acids. V lost 1 base to trimming and J lost 4 bases, with 10 bases between them. Germline V gene data show CDR1 as SGHVS and CDR2 as FQNEAQ.

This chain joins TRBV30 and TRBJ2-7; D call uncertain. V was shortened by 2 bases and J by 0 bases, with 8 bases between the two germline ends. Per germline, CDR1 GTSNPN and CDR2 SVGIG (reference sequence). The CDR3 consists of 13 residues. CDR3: CAWSIGPSYEQYF. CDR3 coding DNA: TGTGCCTGGAGTATCGGGCCCTCCTACGAGCAGTACTTC.

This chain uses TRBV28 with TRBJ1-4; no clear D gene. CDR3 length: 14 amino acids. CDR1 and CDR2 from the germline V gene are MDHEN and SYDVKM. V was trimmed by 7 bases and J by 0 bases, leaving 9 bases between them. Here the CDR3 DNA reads TGTGCCAGCAAGGACGGGGCAACTAATGAAAAACTGTTTTTT. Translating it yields CASKDGATNEKLFF.

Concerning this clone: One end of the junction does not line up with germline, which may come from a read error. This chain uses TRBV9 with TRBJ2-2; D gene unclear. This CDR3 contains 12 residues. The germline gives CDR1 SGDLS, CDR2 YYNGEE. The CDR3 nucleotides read TGTGCCAGCAGCCTGCCAACCGTGGAGCTGTTTTTT. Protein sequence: CASSLPTVELFF.

Here the CDR3 reads CASSQGAAEAFF. The CDR3 DNA reads TGTGCCAGCAGTCAGGGGGCCGCTGAAGCTTTCTTT. The chain links TRBV25-1 to TRBJ1-1; 8 bases are shared with TRBD1. The CDR3 has 12 residues. V gave up 5 bases and J gave up 6 bases; unmatched junction bases: 2. The germline CDR1 and CDR2 sequences are MGHDK and SYGVNS.

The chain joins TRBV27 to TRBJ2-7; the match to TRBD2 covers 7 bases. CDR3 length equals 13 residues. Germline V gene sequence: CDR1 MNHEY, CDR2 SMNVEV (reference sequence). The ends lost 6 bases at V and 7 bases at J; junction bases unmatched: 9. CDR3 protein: CASRPLGAGEQYF. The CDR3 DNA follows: TGTGCCAGCAGACCGTTGGGAGCGGGAGAGCAGTACTTC.

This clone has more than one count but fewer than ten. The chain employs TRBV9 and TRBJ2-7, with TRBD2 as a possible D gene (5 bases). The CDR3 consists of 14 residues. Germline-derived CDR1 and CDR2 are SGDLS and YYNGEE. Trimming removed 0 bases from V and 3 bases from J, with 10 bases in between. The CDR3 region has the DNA TGTGCCAGCAGCGTAGAAGAGGGTAGCTACGAGCAGTACTTC. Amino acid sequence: CASSVEEGSYEQYF.

The CDR3: CATLEGDTEAFF. The DNA of the CDR3 is TGTGCCACCTTGGAGGGGGACACTGAAGCTTTCTTT. The rearrangement uses TRBV2 and TRBJ1-1, with a tentative D call TRBD1 (6 bases). V lost 10 bases and J 3 bases, leaving 12 bases between the germline ends. CDR1 SNHLY and CDR2 FYNNEI come from the germline V gene. This CDR3 contains 12 residues.

This CDR3 reads CASSDRGSLDEQFF. The DNA of the CDR3 is TGTGCCAGCAGCGACAGGGGTTCTTTGGATGAGCAGTTCTTC. The chain carries TRBV2 and TRBJ2-1, with 8 positions matching TRBD1. The junction had 9 bases not matched to a gene; V was cut back by 6 bases and J by 8 bases. CDR1 is SNHLY, CDR2 FYNNEI, per germline. The CDR3 sequence is 14 residues long.

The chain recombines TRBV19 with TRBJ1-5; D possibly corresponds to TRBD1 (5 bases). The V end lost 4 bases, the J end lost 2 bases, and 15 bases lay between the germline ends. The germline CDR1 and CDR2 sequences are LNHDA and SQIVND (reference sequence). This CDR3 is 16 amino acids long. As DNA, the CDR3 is TGTGCCAGTAGTAACCCGGGGGGTAGGGGCAATCAGCCCCAGCATTTT. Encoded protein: CASSNPGGRGNQPQHF.

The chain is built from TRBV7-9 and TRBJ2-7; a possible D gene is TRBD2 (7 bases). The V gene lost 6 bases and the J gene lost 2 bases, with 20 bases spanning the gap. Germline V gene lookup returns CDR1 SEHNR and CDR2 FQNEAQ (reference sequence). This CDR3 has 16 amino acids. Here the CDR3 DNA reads TGTGCCAGCAGTTACCTTAGGGGGGGGAAAGCCTACGAGCAGTACTTC. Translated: CASSYLRGGKAYEQYF.

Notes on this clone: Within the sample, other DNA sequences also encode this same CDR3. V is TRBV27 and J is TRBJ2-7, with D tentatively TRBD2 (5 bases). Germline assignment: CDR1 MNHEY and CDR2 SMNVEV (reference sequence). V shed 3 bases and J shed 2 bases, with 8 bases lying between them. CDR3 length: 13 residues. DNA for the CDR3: TGTGCCAGCAGTTTTGACGGGACCTACGAGCAGTACTTC. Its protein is CASSFDGTYEQYF.

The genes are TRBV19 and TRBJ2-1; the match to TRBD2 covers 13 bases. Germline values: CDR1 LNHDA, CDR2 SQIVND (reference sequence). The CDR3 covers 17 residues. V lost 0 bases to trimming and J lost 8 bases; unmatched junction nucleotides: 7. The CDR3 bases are TGTGCCAGTAGTATAGACTCGGGACTAGCGGGAATCTATGAGCAGTTCTTC. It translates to CASSIDSGLAGIYEQFF.

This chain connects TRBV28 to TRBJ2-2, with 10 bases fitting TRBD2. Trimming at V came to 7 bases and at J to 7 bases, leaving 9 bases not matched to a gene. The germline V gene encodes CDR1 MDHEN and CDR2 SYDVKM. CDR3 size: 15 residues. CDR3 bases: TGTGCCAGCATTGAGACCGGGACTAGCGTCGGGGAGCTGTTTTTT. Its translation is CASIETGTSVGELFF.

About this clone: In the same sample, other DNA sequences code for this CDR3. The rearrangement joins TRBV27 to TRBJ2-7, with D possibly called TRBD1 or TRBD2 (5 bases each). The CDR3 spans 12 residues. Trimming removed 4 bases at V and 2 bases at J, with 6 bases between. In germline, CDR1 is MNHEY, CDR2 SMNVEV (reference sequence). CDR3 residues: CASSSGPYEQYF. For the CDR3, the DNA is TGTGCCAGCAGTTCGGGACCCTACGAGCAGTACTTC.

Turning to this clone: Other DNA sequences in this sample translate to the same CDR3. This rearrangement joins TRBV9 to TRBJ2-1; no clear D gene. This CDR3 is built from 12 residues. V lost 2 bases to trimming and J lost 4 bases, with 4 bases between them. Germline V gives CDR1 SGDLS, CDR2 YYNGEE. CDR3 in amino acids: CASSVGYNEQFF. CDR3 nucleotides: TGTGCCAGCAGCGTGGGGTACAATGAGCAGTTCTTC.

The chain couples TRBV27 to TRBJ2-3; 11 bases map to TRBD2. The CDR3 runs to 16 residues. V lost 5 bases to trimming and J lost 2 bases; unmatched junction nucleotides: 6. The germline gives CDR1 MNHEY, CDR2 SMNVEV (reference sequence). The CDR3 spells CASSTLAGGPTDTQYF. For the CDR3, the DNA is TGTGCCAGCAGTACCCTAGCGGGAGGTCCCACAGATACGCAGTATTTT.

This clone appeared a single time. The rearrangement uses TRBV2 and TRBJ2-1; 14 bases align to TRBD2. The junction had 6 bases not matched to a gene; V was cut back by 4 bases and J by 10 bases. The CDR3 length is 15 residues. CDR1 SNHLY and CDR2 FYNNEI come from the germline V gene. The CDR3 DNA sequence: TGTGCCAGCAGTGGGGAGCGACTAGCGGGGGGGGAGCAGTTCTTC. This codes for CASSGERLAGGEQFF. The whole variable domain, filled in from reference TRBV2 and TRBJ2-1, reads EPEVTQTPSHQVTQMGQEVILRCVPISNHLYFYWYRQILGQKVEFLVSFYNNEISEKSEIFDDQFSVERPDGSNFTLKIRSTKLEDSAMYFCASSGERLAGGEQFFGPGTRLTVL.

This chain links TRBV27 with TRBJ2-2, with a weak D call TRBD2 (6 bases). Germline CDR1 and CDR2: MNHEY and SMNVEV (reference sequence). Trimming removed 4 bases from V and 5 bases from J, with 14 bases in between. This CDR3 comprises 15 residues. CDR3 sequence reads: CASSSGGVGTGELFF. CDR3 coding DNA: TGTGCCAGCAGTTCGGGCGGGGTGGGGACCGGGGAGCTGTTTTTT.

In DNA form, the CDR3 reads TGTGCCAGCAGCCCATCCTCTAGCGGGAGGCTAACAGATACGCAGTATTTT. This codes for CASSPSSSGRLTDTQYF. The chain is built from TRBV7-9 and TRBJ2-3; TRBD2 matches 11 bases. Germline trimming cut 5 bases from V and 3 bases from J; bases unmatched to any gene: 10. This CDR3 region has 17 residues. In germline, CDR1 is SEHNR, CDR2 FQNEAQ (reference sequence).

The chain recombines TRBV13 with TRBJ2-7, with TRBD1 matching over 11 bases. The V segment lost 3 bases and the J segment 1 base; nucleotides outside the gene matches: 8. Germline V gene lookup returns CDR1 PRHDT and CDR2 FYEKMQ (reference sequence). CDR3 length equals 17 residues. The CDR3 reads CASSFWGQGDQSYEQYF. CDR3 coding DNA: TGTGCCAGCAGCTTCTGGGGACAGGGGGATCAATCCTACGAGCAGTACTTC.

CDR3: CASSQAYYYGYTF. CDR3 nucleotide sequence: TGCGCCAGCAGCCAAGCCTACTACTATGGCTACACCTTC. This sequence joins TRBV4-1 and TRBJ1-2; D not certain. Trimming cost V 1 base and J 3 bases, with 6 bases left between them. The CDR3 sequence is 13 residues long. CDR1 is MGHRA and CDR2 is YSYEKL in the germline V gene.

CDR3 nucleotide sequence: TGTGCCAGCAGCTTGTCCTTTGAGGACGGGGCAGGGAGCTCCTACGAGCAGTACTTC. Translation: CASSLSFEDGAGSSYEQYF. The gene calls are TRBV5-6 and TRBJ2-7; D possibly matches TRBD1 or TRBD2 (5 bases each). The germline V and J ends were trimmed by 1 base and 0 bases, with 23 bases remaining between them. Germline V CDR1 and CDR2: SGHDT, YYEEEE. This CDR3 region has 19 residues.

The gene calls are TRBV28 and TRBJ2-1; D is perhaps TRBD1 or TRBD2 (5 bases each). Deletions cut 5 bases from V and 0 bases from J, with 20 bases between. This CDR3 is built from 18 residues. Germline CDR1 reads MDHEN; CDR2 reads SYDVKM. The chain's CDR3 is CASSPPGKTATSYNEQFF. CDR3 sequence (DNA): TGTGCCAGCAGTCCCCCGGGAAAGACAGCTACCTCCTACAATGAGCAGTTCTTC. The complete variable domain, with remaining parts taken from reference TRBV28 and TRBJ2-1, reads DVKVTQSSRYLVKRTGEKVFLECVQDMDHENMFWYRQDPGLGLRLIYFSYDVKMKEKGDIPEGYSVSREKKERFSLILESASTNQTSMYLCASSPPGKTATSYNEQFFGPGTRLTVL.

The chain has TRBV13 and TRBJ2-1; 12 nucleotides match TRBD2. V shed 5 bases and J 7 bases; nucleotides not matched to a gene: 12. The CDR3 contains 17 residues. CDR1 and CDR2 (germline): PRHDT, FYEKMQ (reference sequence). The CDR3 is CASSQGLAGPDGNEQFF. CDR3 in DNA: TGTGCCAGCAGCCAAGGACTAGCGGGGCCCGACGGGAATGAGCAGTTCTTC. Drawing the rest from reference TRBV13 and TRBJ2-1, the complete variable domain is AAGVIQSPRHLIKEKRETATLKCYPIPRHDTVYWYQQGPGQDPQFLISFYEKMQSDKGSIPDRFSAQQFSDYHSELNMSSLELGDSALYFCASSQGLAGPDGNEQFFGPGTRLTVL.

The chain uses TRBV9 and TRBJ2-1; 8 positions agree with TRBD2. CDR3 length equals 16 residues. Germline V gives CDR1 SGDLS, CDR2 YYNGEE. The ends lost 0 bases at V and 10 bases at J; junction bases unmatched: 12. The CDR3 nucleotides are TGTGCCAGCAGCGTAGGTGAGACTAGCGTAATATTGGAGCAGTTCTTC. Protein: CASSVGETSVILEQFF.

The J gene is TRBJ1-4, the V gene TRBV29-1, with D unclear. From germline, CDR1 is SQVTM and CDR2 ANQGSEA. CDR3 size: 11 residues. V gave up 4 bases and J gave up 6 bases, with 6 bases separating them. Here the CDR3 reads CSVVRDEKLFF. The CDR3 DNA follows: TGCAGCGTTGTTAGGGATGAAAAACTGTTTTTT. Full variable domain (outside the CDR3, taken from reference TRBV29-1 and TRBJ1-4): SAVISQKPSRDICQRGTSLTIQCQVDSQVTMMFWYRQQPGQSLTLIATANQGSEATYESGFVIDKFPISRPNLTFSTLTVSNMSPEDSSIYLCSVVRDEKLFFGSGTQLSVL.